Listed below are T cell receptor beta chains from one sample, sequenced in a study of T-cell reconstitution after alpha-beta-depleted transplantation in children. TCRdb used MiXCR to reprocess the PCR reads, holding one entry per CDR3 protein. Of around 370,000 distinct CDR3 sequences in the sample, about a tenth are singletons; the top ten hold around 2.3%. The sample was PBMCs from the stem cell graft donor, taken from the stem cell graft. The receptors derive from a human donor who donated a stem cell graft to a child with acute lymphoblastic leukemia. CDR3s include the opening cysteine and the closing phenylalanine or tryptophan. D genes are given only for firm matches. Where a row states a size, it is once, few, many or the class of an expanded clone; other rows omit it.

TRBV11-1	TRBJ2-1	.	.	19	TGTGCCAGCACCCCGCGGGGGCCGTTCAGGGTATCAAACTACAATGAGCAGTTCTTC	CASTPRGPFRVSNYNEQFF
TRBV5-1	TRBJ2-7	TRBD1	few	15	TGCGCCAGCAGCACCTCCCGAGGGACAGGGACCGAGCAGTACTTC	CASSTSRGTGTEQYF
TRBV12-3/TRBV12-4	TRBJ2-1	.	.	15	TGTGCCAGCAGTTTCGGGCAGGGTCTAGTTAATGAGCAGTTCTTC	CASSFGQGLVNEQFF
TRBV5-6	TRBJ2-3	TRBD1	many	15	TGTGCCAGCAGCCTGGGTCTACAGGGGTCAGATACGCAGTATTTT	CASSLGLQGSDTQYF
TRBV6-5	TRBJ2-2	.	few	14	TGTGCCAGCAGTTACGGGCGGAACACCGGGGAGCTGTTTTTT	CASSYGRNTGELFF
TRBV12-3/TRBV12-4	TRBJ1-1	TRBD1	few	14	TGTGCCAGCCACCGGACAGGGATGAACACTGAAGCTTTCTTT	CASHRTGMNTEAFF
TRBV29-1	TRBJ2-4	TRBD1	few	13	TGCAGCGTCGAAGGGACAGGGAAAAACATTCAGTACTTC	CSVEGTGKNIQYF
TRBV4-2	TRBJ1-4	TRBD1	.	17	TGTGCCAGCAGCCAAGACGGTTTGTGGGACAGGGCGAGAAAACTGTTTTTT	CASSQDGLWDRARKLFF
TRBV15	TRBJ2-5	.	.	15	TGTGCCACCAGCAGAGATTCAACGGGGAAAGAGACCCAGTACTTC	CATSRDSTGKETQYF
TRBV20-1	TRBJ2-1	TRBD1	.	10	TGCAGTGCTTGGGAACTCCAGGGGGTCTTC	CSAWELQGVF
TRBV10-3	TRBJ2-3	.	few	17	TGTGCCATCAGTGAGTCGAAGAGAGTAGGGAATCGAGATACGCAGTATTTT	CAISESKRVGNRDTQYF
TRBV9	TRBJ2-1	TRBD2	.	20	TGTGCCAGCAGCTTTTCCCCCGGGACTAGCGGGACCGCCTCCTACAATGAGCAGTTCTTC	CASSFSPGTSGTASYNEQFF
TRBV20-1	TRBJ2-3	.	many	15	TGCAGTGCTACGGACGGGATTTTGGGCACAGATACGCAGTATTTT	CSATDGILGTDTQYF
TRBV20-1	TRBJ2-1	TRBD2	few	15	TGCAGTGCTAGTGATGCCGGACTAGCGGGAGTTGAGCAGTTCTTC	CSASDAGLAGVEQFF
TRBV6-5	TRBJ1-1	.	many	11	TGTGCCAGCAGGAGGGGGGATGAAGCTTTCTTT	CASRRGDEAFF
TRBV25-1	TRBJ2-2	.	many	13	TGTGCCAGCAGTGACCAGAACACCGGGGAGCTGTTTTTT	CASSDQNTGELFF
TRBV10-2	TRBJ1-6	.	few	16	TGCGCCAGCAGTGGGAGCCGACACACCGGCGGGTCACCCCTCCACTTT	CASSGSRHTGGSPLHF